The 32 T cell receptor beta chains given below trace back to one sample, sequenced in a study of identical twins. TCRdb independently ran MiXCR on the 5' RACE reads; one entry per CDR3 protein. This sample has about 530,000 distinct CDR3 sequences, with approximately 20% found just once. These same records also appear under a second study, on yellow fever vaccine responses in identical twins.

The sample consisted of CD4+ T cells sorted from blood. The source is a woman aged 18-29 years in good health.

This clonotype was seen only a few times. This sequence joins TRBV12-3 or TRBV12-4 and TRBJ2-7; no reliable D call. V dropped 3 bases and J dropped 5 bases, with 5 bases sitting between them. The CDR3 has 11 residues. CDR3 sequence reads: CASSFGNEQYF. The CDR3 nucleotides are TGTGCCAGCAGTTTTGGAAACGAGCAGTACTTC.

The CDR3 DNA sequence: TGTGCCATCAGTGATTTATCAGGGGGCAACACTGAAGCTTTCTTT. Protein: CAISDLSGGNTEAFF. The chain has TRBV10-3 and TRBJ1-1, with 8 bases lining up with TRBD1. This CDR3 is 15 amino acids long. The trim removed 3 bases at V and 2 bases at J, leaving 5 bases unmatched. Germline CDR1 and CDR2: ENHRY and SYGVKD.

This clonotype was seen only a few times. The chain links TRBV7-8 to TRBJ2-7; 7 bases align to TRBD2. J gave up 2 bases and V 1 base, and 5 bases lay outside the gene matches. The germline CDR1 and CDR2 sequences are SGHVS and FQNEAQ. The CDR3 sequence is 15 residues long. The CDR3, as DNA: TGTGCCAGCAGCTTAGAAGCGGGGAGGACCTACGAGCAGTACGTC. Protein: CASSLEAGRTYEQYV.

This clonotype was observed a few times. The J gene is TRBJ2-1, the V gene TRBV20-1; D gene ambiguous. Germline V gene lookup returns CDR1 DFQATT and CDR2 SNEGSKA (reference sequence). V shed 5 bases and J shed 5 bases, with 10 bases lying between them. The CDR3 consists of 12 residues. The CDR3: CSALGNHNEQFF. CDR3 in DNA: TGCAGTGCTTTAGGTAACCACAATGAGCAGTTCTTC.

The chain has TRBV5-1 and TRBJ2-1; the match to TRBD2 covers 8 bases. The germline gives CDR1 SGHRS, CDR2 YFSETQ. The length of the CDR3 is 17 residues. The V gene end was trimmed by 4 bases and the J gene end by 1 base; junction bases not matched to a gene: 10. The CDR3, as DNA: TGCGCCAGCAGCCCCGGGGGGGGCAAAGGGTCCTACAATGAGCAGTTCTTC. Protein sequence: CASSPGGGKGSYNEQFF.

This chain uses TRBV2 with TRBJ1-1; D may be TRBD1 (6 bases). The CDR3 consists of 14 residues. Trimming took 4 bases from V and 3 from J, leaving 12 bases between them. The germline V gene has CDR1 SNHLY and CDR2 FYNNEI. CDR3 protein: CASSGGGRDTEAFF. The CDR3 DNA sequence: TGTGCCAGCAGTGGAGGGGGTAGGGACACTGAAGCTTTCTTT.

This clonotype was seen only a few times. The CDR3 region has the DNA TGCGCCAGCAGCACGGGACAGAAATACAATGAGCAGTTCTTC. This encodes CASSTGQKYNEQFF. This chain joins TRBV5-1 and TRBJ2-1; 7 nucleotides align to TRBD1. The junction had 5 bases not matched to a gene; V was cut back by 4 bases and J by 4 bases. Germline assignment: CDR1 SGHRS and CDR2 YFSETQ. This CDR3 has 14 amino acids.

This clonotype came up a few times. The chain is built from TRBV20-1 and TRBJ2-5, with 7 positions matching TRBD1. The CDR3 covers 12 residues. V shed 6 bases, J shed 4 bases, and the junction held 5 bases outside the gene matches. The germline gives CDR1 DFQATT, CDR2 SNEGSKA (reference sequence). The CDR3 sequence: CSAQGVGETQYF. The CDR3 DNA follows: TGCAGTGCCCAGGGGGTTGGAGAGACCCAGTACTTC.

The chain joins TRBV20-1 to TRBJ2-1; TRBD2 aligns across 8 bases. The junction had 7 bases not matched to a gene; V was cut back by 0 bases and J by 3 bases. CDR3 size: 16 residues. The germline gives CDR1 DFQATT, CDR2 SNEGSKA (reference sequence). The CDR3 spells CSARDIIAGIYNEQFF. The CDR3 DNA reads as TGCAGTGCTAGAGATATAATAGCGGGGATCTACAATGAGCAGTTCTTC.

The chain couples TRBV12-3 or TRBV12-4 to TRBJ1-6; TRBD1 matches 7 bases. CDR3 length equals 14 residues. With 3 bases clipped from V and 8 bases from J, the junction kept 4 bases outside the gene matches. As DNA, the CDR3 is TGTGCCAGCAGTTTGGACAGGATTTATTCACCCCTCCACTTT. This translates into CASSLDRIYSPLHF.

The sample holds many counts of this clonotype. This chain connects TRBV18 to TRBJ2-2; no definite D call. CDR3 size: 12 residues. CDR1 KGHSH and CDR2 LQKENI come from the germline V gene. Trimming took off 5 bases at V and 0 bases at J, with 1 base between the two ends. This chain's CDR3 is CASSANTGELFF. The CDR3, as DNA: TGTGCCAGCTCAGCGAACACCGGGGAGCTGTTTTTT.

The V gene is TRBV5-1, the J gene TRBJ2-2; D not certain. Germline CDR1 reads SGHRS; CDR2 reads YFSETQ. The germline V and J ends were trimmed by 3 bases and 4 bases, with 7 bases remaining between them. The CDR3 is 13 residues long. The DNA of the CDR3 is TGCGCCAGCAGCTCAGGCCCCACCGGGGAGCTGTTTTTT. This codes for CASSSGPTGELFF.

This chain uses TRBV3-1 with TRBJ2-7, with 9 bases lining up with TRBD1. CDR3 length equals 15 residues. CDR1 and CDR2 (germline): LGHDT, YNNKEL (reference sequence). Trimming cost V 1 base and J 3 bases; bases outside gene matches: 4. The CDR3 DNA follows: TGTGCCAGCAGCCAAGGTGGGACAGGGCTCTACGAGCAGTACTTC. It encodes CASSQGGTGLYEQYF.

The chain joins TRBV28 to TRBJ2-1; D remains unclear. The CDR3 is 16 residues long. V lost 6 bases to trimming and J lost 0 bases, with 15 bases between them. The germline CDR1 and CDR2 sequences are MDHEN and SYDVKM. CDR3 bases: TGTGCCAGCAGAAGAGAACAGACCAGCTCCTACAATGAGCAGTTCTTC. This encodes CASRREQTSSYNEQFF.

This clonotype has more than one count but fewer than ten. The chain combines TRBV9 with TRBJ2-1; 8 bases agree with TRBD2. Germline CDR1 is SGDLS and CDR2 is YYNGEE. The CDR3 spans 15 residues. Trimming removed 2 bases from V and 3 bases from J; junction bases left unmatched: 4. The CDR3 loop reads CASSVAGGGYNEQFF. For the CDR3, the DNA is TGTGCCAGCAGCGTTGCGGGAGGAGGCTACAATGAGCAGTTCTTC.

The chain uses TRBV5-1 and TRBJ2-7; D perhaps matches TRBD2 (5 bases). The ends were cut back, 0 bases at V and 4 bases at J, with 17 bases in the middle. Germline V CDR1 and CDR2: SGHRS, YFSETQ. The CDR3 spans 16 residues. In DNA form, the CDR3 reads TGCGCCAGCAGCTTGGGGGCATCCGGGGTAGGGTACGAGCAGTACTTC. Its protein is CASSLGASGVGYEQYF.

This clonotype was observed a handful of times. V is TRBV20-1 and J is TRBJ2-7; TRBD2 matches at 7 bases. Germline V gene sequence: CDR1 DFQATT, CDR2 SNEGSKA (reference sequence). The CDR3 runs to 16 residues. V lost 1 base to trimming and J lost 2 bases; unmatched junction nucleotides: 11. The CDR3 loop reads CSARALGTNRPYEQYF. The CDR3 DNA reads TGCAGTGCTAGAGCCCTTGGGACTAACCGCCCCTACGAGCAGTACTTC.

The chain couples TRBV5-6 to TRBJ2-1; 13 bases map to TRBD2. Trimming cost V 2 bases and J 1 base; bases outside gene matches: 9. The germline CDR1 and CDR2 sequences are SGHDT and YYEEEE. This CDR3 is built from 19 residues. Written as DNA, the CDR3 is TGTGCCAGCAGCTTCAACCTCGGACTAGCGGGAGAATCCTACAATGAGCAGTTCTTC. Residues: CASSFNLGLAGESYNEQFF.

This clonotype has more than one count but fewer than ten. The J gene is TRBJ2-1, the V gene TRBV5-1; D gene uncertain. V lost 2 bases, J lost 7 bases, and 13 bases lay in between. Germline CDR1 is SGHRS and CDR2 is YFSETQ. The CDR3 sequence is 14 residues long. This CDR3 is CASSFWGDNNEQFF. CDR3 sequence (DNA): TGCGCCAGCAGCTTTTGGGGTGACAATAATGAGCAGTTCTTC.

This clonotype showed up just a few times. This chain connects TRBV28 to TRBJ2-7; the match to TRBD2 covers 7 bases. CDR3 length: 14 amino acids. V lost 7 bases to trimming and J lost 5 bases; unmatched junction nucleotides: 11. Germline V gene lookup returns CDR1 MDHEN and CDR2 SYDVKM. The CDR3 DNA is TGTGCCAGCACTACGTTGGGGGGGTGGAACGAGCAGTACTTC. Translation: CASTTLGGWNEQYF.

J is TRBJ2-1 and V is TRBV7-9; perhaps TRBD2 as D (5 bases). V shed 5 bases and J shed 5 bases, with 16 bases lying between them. The CDR3 extends over 15 amino acids. Germline V lookup: CDR1 SEHNR, CDR2 FQNEAQ (reference sequence). The chain's CDR3 is CASSRFGDQHNEQFF. The CDR3 bases are TGTGCCAGCAGCCGATTCGGGGATCAACACAATGAGCAGTTCTTC.

This clonotype was observed a few times. The J gene is TRBJ2-5, the V gene TRBV9; D not certain. This CDR3 is built from 15 residues. V dropped 0 bases and J dropped 5 bases, with 14 bases sitting between them. Germline-derived CDR1 and CDR2 are SGDLS and YYNGEE. The chain's CDR3 is CASSVEGQAPETQYF. The CDR3 DNA reads as TGTGCCAGCAGCGTAGAGGGTCAGGCTCCGGAGACCCAGTACTTC.

The chain recombines TRBV5-1 with TRBJ2-5; tentatively, D is TRBD1 (5 bases). Trimming removed 7 bases from V and 1 base from J, with 17 bases in between. Germline V CDR1 and CDR2: SGHRS, YFSETQ. The CDR3 is 15 residues long. The CDR3 DNA follows: TGCGCCAGCCGACCTATCGGCCAGGGCCAAGAGACCCAGTACTTC. Translation gives CASRPIGQGQETQYF.

About this clonotype: One end of the junction varies from germline; a read error may be responsible. This chain joins TRBV4-2 and TRBJ2-5, with D possibly TRBD1 on 5 matching bases. The CDR3 spans 16 residues. Germline V CDR1 and CDR2: LGHNA, YNFKEQ. The CDR3 is CASSQLQGRGMETQYF. In nucleotides, the CDR3 is TGTGCCAGTAGCCAGCTCCAGGGTAGGGGTATGGAGACCCAGTACTTC.

The J gene is TRBJ2-5, the V gene TRBV24-1; D ambiguous. CDR1 and CDR2 (germline): KGHDR, SFDVKD. There are 13 residues in the CDR3. Trimming removed 5 bases at V and 5 bases at J, with 11 bases between. The CDR3 protein is CATSGAPRETQYF. The CDR3 bases are TGTGCCACCAGTGGAGCCCCCAGGGAGACCCAGTACTTC.

The rearrangement joins TRBV6-1 to TRBJ2-7; 11 positions match TRBD2. Germline V gene data show CDR1 as MNHNS and CDR2 as SASEGT. CDR3 length equals 14 residues. V lost 6 bases to trimming and J lost 6 bases; unmatched junction nucleotides: 7. The CDR3 spells CASRRLAGFGEQYF. The CDR3 coding sequence is TGTGCCAGCAGACGACTAGCGGGATTTGGCGAGCAGTACTTC.

This clonotype was observed a handful of times. Written as DNA, the CDR3 is TGTGCCAGCTCACCGATGGAAAGCGCGGGCACCGGGGAGCTGTTTTTT. This codes for CASSPMESAGTGELFF. V usage is TRBV18 and J usage is TRBJ2-2, with D tentatively TRBD2 (5 bases). The CDR3 length is 16 residues. The germline gives CDR1 KGHSH, CDR2 LQKENI. Deletions cut 3 bases from V and 4 bases from J, with 15 bases between.

The chain couples TRBV12-3 or TRBV12-4 to TRBJ2-7, with D possibly matching TRBD2 (5 bases). V gave up 7 bases and J gave up 0 bases, with 13 bases separating them. The CDR3 sequence is 14 residues long. The CDR3 region has the DNA TGTGCCAGCACCTCCCCGGGGAGCTCCTACGAGCAGTACTTC. The encoded protein is CASTSPGSSYEQYF.

Here the CDR3 DNA reads TGTGCCAGTAGAACTCCCGACAGGGTGACTGAAGCTTTCTTT. It yields the protein CASRTPDRVTEAFF. The chain carries TRBV19 and TRBJ1-1; TRBD1 matches 7 bases. CDR1 LNHDA and CDR2 SQIVND come from the germline V gene (reference sequence). The V segment lost 6 bases and the J segment 5 bases; nucleotides outside the gene matches: 9. The CDR3 spans 14 residues.

The chain has TRBV5-1 and TRBJ1-2; possible D gene TRBD1, 6 bases. Germline CDR1 and CDR2: SGHRS and YFSETQ. This CDR3 comprises 13 residues. V shed 0 bases and J shed 8 bases, with 11 bases lying between them. CDR3 loop: CASSLEAGTGYTF. The CDR3, as DNA: TGCGCCAGCAGCTTGGAGGCGGGGACAGGCTACACCTTC.

This chain uses TRBV4-2 with TRBJ2-7; the match to TRBD2 covers 11 bases. The CDR3 is 15 amino acids. CDR1 is LGHNA, CDR2 YNFKEQ, per germline. With V trimmed by 1 base and J by 5 bases, 4 bases remained unmatched. CDR3 protein: CASSQVAGGPHEQYF. CDR3 nucleotide sequence: TGTGCCAGCAGCCAAGTAGCGGGAGGGCCCCACGAGCAGTACTTC.

This clonotype was seen a few times. The chain recombines TRBV6-5 with TRBJ1-1; weak D call: TRBD1 (5 bases). The CDR3 has 16 residues. The V gene's germline CDR1 is MNHEY and CDR2 SVGAGI. Trimming pared 4 bases from V and 0 bases from J, leaving 15 bases between. This chain's CDR3 is CASSSYTQGLNTEAFF. CDR3 in DNA: TGTGCCAGCAGTTCCTACACCCAGGGATTGAACACTGAAGCTTTCTTT.